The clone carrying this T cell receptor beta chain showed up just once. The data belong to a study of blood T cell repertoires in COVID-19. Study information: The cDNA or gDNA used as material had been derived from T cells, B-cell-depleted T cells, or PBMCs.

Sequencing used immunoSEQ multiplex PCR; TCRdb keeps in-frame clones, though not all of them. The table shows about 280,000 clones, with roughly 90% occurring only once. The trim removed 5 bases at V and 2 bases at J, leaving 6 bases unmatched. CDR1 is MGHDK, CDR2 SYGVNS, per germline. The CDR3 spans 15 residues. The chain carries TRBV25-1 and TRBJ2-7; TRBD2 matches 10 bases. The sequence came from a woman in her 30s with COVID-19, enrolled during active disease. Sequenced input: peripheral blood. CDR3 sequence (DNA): TGTGCCAGCAGTTCCGTAGCGGGAGGCCCCTACGAGCAGTACTTC. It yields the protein CASSSVAGGPYEQYF.